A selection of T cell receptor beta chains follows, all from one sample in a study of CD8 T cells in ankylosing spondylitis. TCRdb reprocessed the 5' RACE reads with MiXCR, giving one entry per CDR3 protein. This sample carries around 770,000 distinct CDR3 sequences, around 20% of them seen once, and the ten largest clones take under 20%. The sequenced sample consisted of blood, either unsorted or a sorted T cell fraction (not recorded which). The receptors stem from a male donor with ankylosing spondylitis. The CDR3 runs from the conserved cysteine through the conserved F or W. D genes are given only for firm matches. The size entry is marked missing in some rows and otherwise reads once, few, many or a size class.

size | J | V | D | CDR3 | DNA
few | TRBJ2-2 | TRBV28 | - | CASSSHRVANTGELFF | TGTGCCAGCAGTTCACACCGGGTAGCGAACACCGGGGAGCTGTTTTTT
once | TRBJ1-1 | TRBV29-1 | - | CSVEEGGRGAFF | TGCAGCGTTGAAGAGGGGGGGCGGGGAGCTTTCTTT
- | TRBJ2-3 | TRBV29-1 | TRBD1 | CSVEGAGGYLADTQYF | TGCAGCGTTGAAGGGGCAGGGGGATATCTGGCAGATACGCAGTATTTT
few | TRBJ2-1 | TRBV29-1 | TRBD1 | CSVVGVVVRGRTGSNEQFF | TGCAGCGTTGTTGGGGTTGTGGTGAGGGGAAGGACAGGGAGCAATGAGCAGTTCTTC
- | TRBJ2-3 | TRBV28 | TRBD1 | CASRSSRTGPTDTQYF | TGTGCCAGCAGAAGCAGCCGGACAGGGCCCACAGATACGCAGTATTTT
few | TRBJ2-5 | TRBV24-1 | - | CATSDQGGRGQETQYF | TGTGCCACCAGTGACCAGGGGGGGAGAGGCCAAGAGACCCAGTACTTC
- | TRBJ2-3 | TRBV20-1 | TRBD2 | CSAEYSGAGTDTQYF | TGCAGTGCCGAGTATAGCGGGGCGGGCACAGATACGCAGTATTTT
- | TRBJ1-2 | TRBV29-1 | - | CSVVARRGGYTF | TGCAGCGTGGTGGCCAGGCGAGGAGGCTACACCTTC
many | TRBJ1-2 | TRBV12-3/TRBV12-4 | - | CASTTNWGAGGYTF | TGTGCCAGCACCACGAATTGGGGCGCGGGCGGCTACACCTTC
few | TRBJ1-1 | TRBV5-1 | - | CASSLVGVAANTEAFF | TGCGCCAGCAGCTTGGTGGGGGTGGCAGCGAACACTGAAGCTTTCTTT
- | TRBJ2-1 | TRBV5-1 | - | CASSTGGGSYNEQFF | TGCGCCAGCAGCACCGGAGGAGGGTCCTACAATGAGCAGTTCTTC
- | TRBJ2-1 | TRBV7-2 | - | CASSLGSTRPNEQFF | TGTGCCAGCAGCTTAGGGTCCACGAGGCCCAATGAGCAGTTCTTC
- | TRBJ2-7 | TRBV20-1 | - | CSASQAGGGEQYF | TGCAGTGCTAGCCAGGCCGGGGGTGGGGAGCAGTACTTC
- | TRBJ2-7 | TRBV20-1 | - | CSAPRQDGIGEQYF | TGCAGTGCTCCCAGACAGGACGGGATCGGTGAGCAGTACTTC
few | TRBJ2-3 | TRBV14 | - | CASSQDNLRGPLEDTQYF | TGTGCCAGCAGCCAAGATAACCTCAGGGGCCCATTGGAAGATACGCAGTATTTT
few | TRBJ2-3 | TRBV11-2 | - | CASSLAGRGMTDTQYF | TGTGCCAGCAGCTTAGCCGGGCGGGGAATGACAGATACGCAGTATTTT
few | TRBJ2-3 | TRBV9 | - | CASSIPGLSSTDTQYF | TGTGCCAGCAGCATACCGGGACTCTCTAGCACAGATACGCAGTATTTT
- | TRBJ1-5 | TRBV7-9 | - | CASSLVGLPQPQHF | TGTGCCAGCAGCTTAGTAGGGCTCCCTCAGCCCCAGCATTTT
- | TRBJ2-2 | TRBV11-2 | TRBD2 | CASSFPGLAGGQNTGELFF | TGTGCCAGCAGCTTTCCGGGACTAGCGGGAGGCCAGAACACCGGGGAGCTGTTTTTT
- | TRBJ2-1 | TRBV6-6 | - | CASSPYIYNEQFF | TGTGCCAGCAGTCCGTACATATACAATGAGCAGTTCTTC
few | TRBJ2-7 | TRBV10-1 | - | CASSPDGLSYEQYF | TGCGCCAGCAGTCCTGACGGCCTCTCCTACGAGCAGTACTTC
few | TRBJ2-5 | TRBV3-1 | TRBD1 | CASSRGTGVETQYF | TGTGCCAGCAGCCGCGGGACAGGGGTAGAGACCCAGTACTTC
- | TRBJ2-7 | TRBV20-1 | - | CSARDYRVDEQYF | TGCAGTGCTAGAGATTACAGGGTCGACGAGCAGTACTTC
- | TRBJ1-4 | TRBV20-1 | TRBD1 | CSAAGTDTNEKLFF | TGCAGTGCGGCCGGGACAGATACGAATGAAAAACTGTTTTTT
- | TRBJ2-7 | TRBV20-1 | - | CSARAYYEQYF | TGCAGTGCTAGAGCGTACTACGAGCAGTACTTC
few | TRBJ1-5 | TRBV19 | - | CASSIPPGVDQPQHF | TGTGCCAGTAGTATACCGCCAGGGGTCGATCAGCCCCAGCATTTT
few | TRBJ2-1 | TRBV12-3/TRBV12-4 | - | CASSLMGPRNEQFF | TGTGCCAGCAGTTTAATGGGACCGCGTAATGAGCAGTTCTTC
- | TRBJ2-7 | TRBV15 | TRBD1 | CATSRDIGTALREQYF | TGTGCCACCAGCAGAGACATTGGGACAGCTCTTCGAGAGCAGTACTTC
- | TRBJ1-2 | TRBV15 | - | CATSRAVGGSGYTF | TGTGCCACCAGCAGAGCCGTGGGGGGCTCCGGCTACACCTTC
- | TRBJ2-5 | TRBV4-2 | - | CASSQDLGTSLAQYF | TGTGCCAGCAGCCAAGATCTCGGGACCAGCTTGGCCCAGTACTTC
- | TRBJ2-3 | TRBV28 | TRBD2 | CASSLVIAGGPADTQYF | TGTGCCAGCAGTTTGGTCATAGCGGGAGGGCCGGCAGATACGCAGTATTTT
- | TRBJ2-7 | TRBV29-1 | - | CSVADYYEQYF | TGCAGCGTGGCGGATTACTACGAGCAGTACTTC
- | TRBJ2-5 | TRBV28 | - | CASSRPAGKETQYF | TGTGCCAGCAGCCGACCCGCGGGAAAAGAGACCCAGTACTTC
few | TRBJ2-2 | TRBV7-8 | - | CAWSDTGELFF | TGTGCGTGGTCGGACACCGGGGAGCTGTTTTTT
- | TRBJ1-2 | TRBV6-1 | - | CASAPGFNYGYTF | TGTGCCAGCGCCCCGGGTTTTAACTATGGCTACACCTTC
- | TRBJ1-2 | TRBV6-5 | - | CASSYSGRVLDGYTF | TGTGCCAGCAGTTACTCGGGCAGGGTTTTGGATGGCTACACCTTC
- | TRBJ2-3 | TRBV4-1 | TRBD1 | CASSRYRGDTQYF | TGCGCCAGCAGCCGGTACAGGGGAGATACGCAGTATTTT
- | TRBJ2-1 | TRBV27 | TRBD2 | CASSAHPLAGGTYNEQFF | TGTGCCAGCAGTGCCCACCCCCTAGCGGGAGGGACCTACAATGAGCAGTTCTTC
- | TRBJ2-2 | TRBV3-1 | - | CASSHVGSRRAGELFF | TGTGCCAGCAGCCATGTGGGTAGTAGACGGGCCGGGGAGCTGTTTTTT
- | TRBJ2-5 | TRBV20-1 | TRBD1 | CSANPRDREEETQYF | TGCAGTGCTAACCCCCGGGACAGGGAGGAAGAGACCCAGTACTTC
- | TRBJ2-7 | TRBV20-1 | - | CSARETGANEQYF | TGCAGTGCCAGAGAGACCGGCGCCAACGAGCAGTACTTC
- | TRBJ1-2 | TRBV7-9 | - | CASSSWGRENYGYTF | TGTGCCAGCAGCTCATGGGGCAGGGAGAACTATGGCTACACCTTC
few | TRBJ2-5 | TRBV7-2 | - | CASSLLGTLQETQYF | TGTGCCAGCAGCTTATTAGGGACTTTACAAGAGACCCAGTACTTC
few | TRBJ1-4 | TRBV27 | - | CASTQFGTSEKLFF | TGTGCCAGCACCCAATTTGGGACAAGTGAAAAACTGTTTTTT
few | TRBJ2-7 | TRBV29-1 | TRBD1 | CSVERDSTYEQYF | TGCAGCGTCGAAAGGGACAGCACCTACGAGCAGTACTTC
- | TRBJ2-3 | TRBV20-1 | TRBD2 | CSASTASGGASDTQYF | TGCAGTGCTAGTACGGCTAGCGGGGGGGCGTCAGATACGCAGTATTTT
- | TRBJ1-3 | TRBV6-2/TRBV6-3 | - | CASSYGGTGNTIYF | TGTGCCAGCAGTTATGGAGGGACTGGAAACACCATATATTTT
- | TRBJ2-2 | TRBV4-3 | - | CASSQEFLHTGELFF | TGCGCCAGCAGCCAAGAGTTCCTTCACACCGGGGAGCTGTTTTTT
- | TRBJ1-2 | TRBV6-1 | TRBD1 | CASSPPSTQGEGGYGYTF | TGTGCCAGCAGTCCACCTAGCACCCAGGGGGAGGGGGGCTATGGCTACACCTTC
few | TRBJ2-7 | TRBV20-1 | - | CSASKGNEQYF | TGCAGTGCCTCGAAAGGAAACGAGCAGTACTTC
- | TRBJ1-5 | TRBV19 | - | CASATGTQPQHF | TGTGCCAGTGCTACAGGGACCCAGCCCCAGCATTTT
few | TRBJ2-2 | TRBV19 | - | CASQGKVNTGELFF | TGTGCCAGTCAGGGAAAGGTGAACACCGGGGAGCTGTTTTTT
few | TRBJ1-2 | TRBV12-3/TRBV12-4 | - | CASSSPGAPGYTF | TGTGCCAGCAGTTCTCCCGGGGCTCCCGGCTACACCTTC
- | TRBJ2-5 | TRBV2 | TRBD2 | CASSDIGTSGRETQYF | TGTGCCAGCAGTGACATCGGGACTAGCGGGCGAGAGACCCAGTACTTC
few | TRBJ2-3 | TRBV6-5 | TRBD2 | CASSYVGAGGTDTQYF | TGTGCCAGCAGTTACGTTGGGGCGGGGGGCACAGATACGCAGTATTTT